Each of the 14 T cell receptor beta chains below was sequenced from the same sample in a study of blood T cell repertoires in COVID-19. Sequenced by immunoSEQ multiplex PCR; TCRdb stores in-frame clones only, minus some. This sample yields about 130,000 clones, of which 84% are seen a single time; roughly 45% belongs to the top ten. The specimen sequenced was peripheral blood. The origin of the receptors is a human donor in a cohort sampled during active COVID-19.

The J gene is TRBJ1-2, the V gene TRBV7-2; unclear D gene. Germline V CDR1 and CDR2: SGHTA, FQGNSA. Trimming left V 5 bases short and J 6 bases short, with 25 bases between. This CDR3 region has 17 residues. CDR3 sequence: CASSPSWVGLGDDGYTF. The CDR3 nucleotides read TGTGCCAGCAGCCCATCCTGGGTTGGACTTGGGGATGATGGCTACACCTTC.

V is TRBV7-2 and J is TRBJ1-2; D possibly corresponds to TRBD1 (6 bases). V lost 1 base and J 2 bases, leaving 14 bases between the germline ends. This CDR3 has 16 amino acids. Germline V lookup: CDR1 SGHTA, CDR2 FQGNSA. The CDR3 sequence is CASSLEVGAPNYGYTF. CDR3 coding DNA: TGTGCCAGCAGCTTAGAGGTGGGGGCGCCGAACTATGGCTACACCTTC.

The J gene is TRBJ1-2, the V gene TRBV10-3; possibly TRBD1 for D (6 bases). The CDR3 covers 14 residues. The germline gives CDR1 ENHRY, CDR2 SYGVKD. Trimming shortened V by 3 bases and J by 2 bases, and 10 bases separated the two germline ends. CDR3 sequence reads: CAISDRGGNYGYTF. The CDR3 region has the DNA TGTGCCATCAGTGACAGGGGCGGGAACTATGGCTACACCTTC.

This rearrangement joins TRBV6-1 to TRBJ1-2, with D possibly being TRBD1 (5 bases). The CDR3 covers 16 residues. Trimming pared 1 base from V and 4 bases from J, leaving 16 bases between. The germline V gene encodes CDR1 MNHNS and CDR2 SASEGT. CDR3 loop: CASSEVRGRGGYGYTF. The CDR3 nucleotides read TGTGCCAGCAGTGAAGTCCGGGGACGGGGGGGCTATGGCTACACCTTC.

This chain uses TRBV9 with TRBJ1-4, with 7 bases identical to TRBD1. Germline CDR1 reads SGDLS; CDR2 reads YYNGEE. Losses at the gene ends were 0 bases for V and 4 bases for J; bases not matched to a gene: 9. The CDR3 runs 17 residues. The CDR3 nucleotides are TGTGCCAGCAGCGTAGACGACTGGACAGGAGTTAATGAAAAACTGTTTTTT. Amino acids: CASSVDDWTGVNEKLFF.

The V gene is TRBV2, the J gene TRBJ2-1, with D maybe TRBD1 (6 bases). V was cut by 6 bases and J by 7 bases, with 13 bases left in between. Germline lookup yields CDR1 SNHLY and CDR2 FYNNEI. The CDR3 loop spans 13 amino acids. This CDR3 is CASSDLRGNEQFF. Written as DNA, the CDR3 is TGTGCCAGCAGCGACCTCAGGGGAAATGAGCAGTTCTTC.

The chain combines TRBV5-1 with TRBJ1-4, with TRBD1 matching over 8 bases. V trimming: 2 bases; J trimming: 8 bases; junction bases outside the gene matches: 11. In germline, CDR1 is SGHRS, CDR2 YFSETQ. This CDR3 region has 16 residues. CDR3 region: CASSLGDRGNREKLFF. The CDR3 DNA reads as TGCGCCAGCAGCTTAGGTGACAGGGGCAATAGAGAAAAACTGTTTTTT.

The chain has TRBV28 and TRBJ1-5; TRBD1 matches 9 bases. Germline CDR1 is MDHEN and CDR2 is SYDVKM. The CDR3 has 14 amino acids. The ends lost 8 bases at V and 7 bases at J; junction bases unmatched: 9. Here the CDR3 DNA reads TGTGCCAGCGGGTACAGGGGGCTCGAACAGCCCCAGCATTTT. It codes for CASGYRGLEQPQHF.

This CDR3 reads CASSLGRGLGQPQHF. The CDR3, as DNA: TGTGCCAGCAGCTTAGGCAGGGGGCTTGGTCAGCCCCAGCATTTT. The J gene is TRBJ1-5, the V gene TRBV7-2; 8 nucleotides agree with TRBD1. Per the germline V gene, CDR1 is SGHTA and CDR2 is FQGNSA. V shed 1 base and J 6 bases; nucleotides not matched to a gene: 5. This CDR3 contains 15 residues. The full variable domain, rest sourced from reference TRBV7-2 and TRBJ1-5, is GAGVSQSPSNKVTEKGKDVELRCDPISGHTALYWYRQSLGQGLEFLIYFQGNSAPDKSGLPSDRFSAERTGGSVSTLTIQRTQQEDSAVYLCASSLGRGLGQPQHFGDGTRLSIL.

The chain uses TRBV12-3 or TRBV12-4 and TRBJ2-1, with D perhaps matching TRBD1 (6 bases). Trimming removed 6 bases from V and 9 bases from J, with 15 bases in between. The CDR3 totals 13 residues. The CDR3 DNA sequence: TGTGCCAGCAGCCCGGGACAAAAATTTGAGCAGTTCTTC. Residues: CASSPGQKFEQFF.

This clone was observed a single time. The V call is TRBV30, the J call TRBJ2-3, with a possible D match to TRBD2 (5 bases). CDR1 is GTSNPN, CDR2 SVGIG, per germline (reference sequence). The V gene lost 6 bases and the J gene lost 12 bases, with 16 bases spanning the gap. This CDR3 has 11 residues. This CDR3 reads CACNLALAQYF. The CDR3 region has the DNA TGTGCCTGTAACCTAGCACTTGCCCAGTATTTT.

The chain couples TRBV18 to TRBJ2-1; maybe TRBD2 (6 bases). CDR1 is KGHSH and CDR2 is LQKENI in the germline V gene. The germline V and J ends were trimmed by 3 bases and 8 bases, with 23 bases remaining between them. The CDR3 extends over 17 amino acids. The CDR3 bases are TGTGCCAGCTCACCTGGGCGGGGAACTAGCAGGTTCGATGAGCAGTTCTTC. This sequence encodes CASSPGRGTSRFDEQFF.

The chain recombines TRBV10-3 with TRBJ1-4; possibly TRBD1 for D (5 bases). Germline V gene data show CDR1 as ENHRY and CDR2 as SYGVKD. The V and J ends lost 4 bases and 6 bases respectively, with 15 bases between them. The CDR3 contains 15 residues. The CDR3 sequence is CAISARRDRYEKLFF. Written as DNA, the CDR3 is TGTGCCATCAGTGCGCGCCGAGACAGATATGAAAAACTGTTTTTT.

The CDR3 here is CASSSSHGLTGELFF. The DNA of the CDR3 is TGTGCCAGCAGCTCATCTCACGGGTTGACCGGGGAGCTGTTTTTT. The chain couples TRBV7-2 to TRBJ2-2; D is ambiguous. This CDR3 is 15 amino acids long. V was clipped by 4 bases and J by 5 bases, with 14 bases between them. Germline assignment: CDR1 SGHTA and CDR2 FQGNSA.